This paragraph covers one TCR beta chain sequence. Its antigen is unknown. There are no base qualities to consult, and no much larger clone falls within one base. This specimen comes from a study of cytomegalovirus exposure and HLA in healthy donors (dated by TCRdb to about 2017). At the level of the whole study: An earlier analysis of roughly 610 of the donors reported approximately 300 Gb of sequence data and 117 million unique TCR beta sequences obtained from roughly 180 million T cells. An early release covering roughly 600 HLA-typed donors comprised approximately 300 gigabases of sequencing data and 65 million to 100 million unique TCR sequences. Among the roughly 400 genotyped donors, around 81% belonged to the genetic ancestry cluster associated with self-reported Caucasian donors. The aim of the study was to test whether cataloging public T cell receptors could identify signatures of past pathogen exposure. Using immunosequencing, the study profiled T cell repertoires from 500 to 800 subjects and related those repertoires to cytomegalovirus serostatus. In addition to the first cohort of 650 to 750 subjects, a separate validation cohort of 120 different subjects was used. High-throughput TCR immunosequencing, statistical association of individual TCRs with disease status, and machine learning were combined to predict cytomegalovirus infection status. To study patterns of TCR occurrence, a later analysis re-analyzed previously published TCR beta repertoires from around 670 donors and added high-resolution HLA genotyping. Rather than drawing on any new phenotypic data, the later analysis identified candidate immune exposures from TCR beta sequences and the way those sequences occurred across donors. An earlier analysis of roughly 600 of the donors used high-throughput TCR beta sequencing to judge whether each TCR beta V gene segment behaved as functional or pseudogenic. Donor age, sex, ethnicity and CMV serostatus were compiled together with the repertoire data. A later genetic analysis took genome-wide SNP genotypes for about 65% of the 666 donors and used that subset as a discovery cohort. All discovery cohort repertoires had been generated on a single sequencing platform. HLA typing covered class I and class II loci at four-digit resolution. The number of donors typed differed by locus, with about 629-630 for A, B, C, DRB1 and DQB1, around 500 for DQA1, 606 for DPA1, and over 400 for DPB1. A handful of DR-DQ haplotypes were handled as single units for association and clustering because linkage in the cohort was strong. On average, roughly 250,000 unique TCR beta nucleotide sequences were sequenced per donor among about 400 genotyped donors of the cohort, with roughly 18% of those sequences being non-productive.

Library generation was performed with the immunoSEQ multiplex PCR assay. For the multiplex PCR, a mixture combining 60 forward primers for TCR Vbeta segments and 13 reverse primers for TCR Jbeta segments was used. Amplification of the CDR3 region of rearranged TCR beta genes was performed with a multiplex PCR assay on genomic DNA. Amplified TCR beta libraries were sequenced as 87-base-pair reads on the Illumina HiSeq System. Per the source publication's procedure: In a later analysis, 77 million or so unique TCR beta chains were counted across the roughly 610 repertoires, and approximately 9.9 million of these chains were shared by at least two donors. Raw reads were error-corrected and collapsed into unique sequences by a nearest-neighbor algorithm in which closely related sequences were merged to remove PCR and sequencing errors. Alignment of CDR3 sequences to IMGT reference sequences was used to assign V, D and J gene segments. For a sequence to be retained, a match of at least six nucleotides was required to both a V gene segment and a J gene segment. A rearrangement counted as productive if the CDR3 had no stop codons and remained in frame with V and J, and every other rearrangement counted as non-productive. Following IMGT convention, CDR3 was defined as the stretch from the second conserved V-encoded cysteine up to the conserved J-encoded phenylalanine. In an earlier analysis of roughly 580 of the donors, sequences lacking an unambiguous match to a single V gene segment were excluded. An earlier analysis of 550 to 650 of the donors classified V segments as functional when productive rearrangements were above 56.7% and as segregating when the standard deviation between donors was above 5%. A statistical classification framework was built to diagnose cytomegalovirus status from the catalog of TCR beta chain sequences. V and J gene assignment, in a later analysis, came from comparing TCR nucleotide sequences with IMGT/GENE-DB human TR gene sequences. Using the TCRdist pipeline, a later analysis assigned CDR3 sequences along with most-parsimonious VDJ recombination scenarios. In a later analysis, every TCR beta chain was defined by the combination of its CDR3 amino acid sequence and its V-gene family, and reads without a unique V-gene family were dropped. As a way to deal with suspected cross-contamination and a sequencing artifact, a later analysis dropped 500 to 700 nucleotide sequences that were highly shared and had low generation probability. For each public chain, a later analysis derived a clonal expansion index from normalized ranks of inferred template counts within each repertoire. A later analysis computed generation probabilities with a VDJ recombination model fitted to out-of-frame rearrangements, and checked the results against IGoR. In a later analysis, TCR-TCR, TCR-HLA and TCR-CMV co-occurrence was scored with hypergeometric tests, and a repertoire-size bias correction was applied to TCR pairs. To estimate false discovery rates, a later analysis permuted the HLA or CMV assignments 20 times. In a later analysis, co-occurring TCRs were grouped with DBSCAN, and TCRdist sequence similarity was added when clustering was performed within HLA-allele-positive subsets. Repertoires with fewer than 30,000 or more than 120,000 public chains were left out of co-occurrence clustering, as were a handful of repertoires with anomalous nucleotide sharing. This is the immuneACCESS table as TCRdb keeps it, with only in-frame sequences that have V and J called. A part of the clones is gone; compared with another copy, unresolved V genes explain less than half, and the rest is unexplained. D and trimming were read from the DNA, whereas the V and J calls and clone size are those reported in that table. This sample is represented by fewer than 130,000 clones; around 80% of them were singletons. Together, the top ten hold around 3% of the sample.

The cohort comprised 710 or so healthy bone marrow donors. At the time of sampling, every cohort member was nominally healthy, though immune exposures that went unrecorded were likely present. The donor tested CMV seronegative and was one of the 352 seronegative cohort members. A peripheral blood sample was provided by each donor, and peripheral blood mononuclear cells were used for TCR beta sequencing. Genomic DNA extraction from the blood cell samples was performed with the Qiagen DNeasy Blood Extraction Kit. General study outcomes and caveats: A later analysis found that HLA-associated TCR beta chains were more clonally expanded and had lower generation probabilities than equally common non-associated chains. In an earlier analysis of around 500 of the donors, most TCR beta V segments appeared in productive rearrangements about 87% or about 30% of the time, broadly matching IMGT annotations. Seventeen rarely observed V segments, including chromosome 9 orphons, were excluded from the earlier analysis of about 610 of the donors because counts were too low. Compared with the approximately 670-donor mean, donors in an Asian-associated ancestry cluster had fewer N-insertions in productive TCRs, according to a later genetic analysis. According to a later analysis, TCR association rates differed among HLA loci, with DRB1 alleles showing the most associated TCRs and HLA-C alleles showing the fewest. Presence/absence analyses assumed roughly uniform sequencing depth across donors, an assumption that may not hold. A later analysis found that most CMV-associated TCR beta chains appeared HLA-restricted, with HLA associations seemingly driven largely by CMV exposure. According to the authors, the approach could potentially be generalized to other disease states and immunological phenotypes. Because HLA typing was unavailable for some donors at each locus, only the typed subset was used in association tests. When HLA alleles, especially DR and DQ, strongly co-occurred, attributing TCR associations to individual alleles was difficult. In vitro tests confirmed that a few of the cytomegalovirus-associated TCR beta chains recognize cytomegalovirus antigens. In a later analysis, several top co-occurrence clusters were reported to appear linked to parvovirus B19, influenza, CMV and Epstein-Barr virus. Correlated functional status among segregating V segments might be attributable to linkage disequilibrium, but an unknown experimental factor could not be ruled out. A later analysis associated some 17,000 TCR beta sequences with specific HLA alleles at a false discovery rate of 0.05. V-gene and J-gene trimming of TCR beta chains was associated with a missense DCLRE1C variant in a later genetic analysis, and the association was replicated in an independent cohort. A total of 150 to 200 TCR beta chains were listed by the study as associated with cytomegalovirus. The classifier was reported to diagnose cytomegalovirus status with high specificity and sensitivity in both the original cohort and the validation cohort. This cohort had only TCR beta chains sequenced, and the lack of alpha or paired-chain data limited which features could be detected. Across donors, most TCR sequences were observed very rarely, whereas some public TCRs were present in many individuals. A further reported finding was that TCR beta sequences accurately predicted the HLA-A and HLA-B alleles for most subjects in the first cohort. The only immune exposure information available for the cohort was CMV serostatus. A cluster of highly shared sequence variants was judged likely to represent a technical artifact of the sequencing pipeline.

The source is a woman aged 35 to 49 in good health and CMV-seronegative. Source material: PBMCs.

The CDR3 protein sequence reads: CASIEMNSGEAFF. The nucleotide sequence is given as TGTGCCAGCATAGAGATGAATTCGGGTGAAGCTTTCTTT. The V and J segments used are TRBV27 and TRBJ1-1; the D gene remains uncertain. V is reduced by 7 bases and J by 7 bases, leaving a spacing of 16 bases between them. Including the terminal cysteine and phenylalanine, the CDR3 comprises 13 residues. Just CDR3 DNA is preserved here, 39 bases in frame from base 1. From a lookup of the germline V gene (reference sequence), CDR1 and CDR2 are MNHEY and SMNVEV.